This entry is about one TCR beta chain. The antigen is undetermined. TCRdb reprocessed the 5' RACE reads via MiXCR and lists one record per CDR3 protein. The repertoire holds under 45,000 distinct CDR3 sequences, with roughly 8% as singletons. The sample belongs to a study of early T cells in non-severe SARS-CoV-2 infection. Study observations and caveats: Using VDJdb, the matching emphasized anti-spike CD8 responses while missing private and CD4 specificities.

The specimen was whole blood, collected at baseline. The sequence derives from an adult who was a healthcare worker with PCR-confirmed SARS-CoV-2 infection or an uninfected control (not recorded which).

The CDR3 here is CASSFGGDEKLFF. The CDR3 DNA reads as TGTGCCAGCAGTTTCGGGGGAGATGAAAAACTGTTTTTT. This sequence joins TRBV28 and TRBJ1-4; tentative D call: TRBD1 (5 bases). From germline, CDR1 is MDHEN and CDR2 SYDVKM. Trimming took 3 bases from V and 6 from J, leaving 8 bases between them. The CDR3 extends over 13 amino acids.